A selection of T cell receptor beta chains follows, all from one sample in a study of identical twins. TCRdb re-derived calls from the 5' RACE reads in MiXCR, one entry per CDR3 protein. The sample holds under 250,000 distinct CDR3 sequences, around 7.6% seen once. The sample also formed part of further work on yellow fever vaccine responses in identical twins.

The sequenced sample was CD8+ T cells sorted from blood. The receptors come from a young woman in good health. Each CDR3 is given with its conserved first and last residue. A D gene is named only where the DNA matches it firmly. Not every row has a clone size; where given, it reads once, few, many or a size class.

d_call | clone_size | j_call | v_call | cdr3_nt | cdr3_aa
NA | NA | TRBJ2-3 | TRBV10-3 | TGTGCCATCAGTGAGGCTGGGCTTGGTGCAGATACGCAGTATTTT | CAISEAGLGADTQYF
TRBD2 | many | TRBJ2-1 | TRBV2 | TGTGCCAGCAGTGAATCGGGGGGAGTACAATCGGATGAGCAGTTCTTC | CASSESGGVQSDEQFF
TRBD2 | NA | TRBJ2-3 | TRBV6-1 | TGTGCCAGCAGTGCGGAGGGACTAGCAGGAGATACGCAGTATTTT | CASSAEGLAGDTQYF
NA | many | TRBJ2-5 | TRBV13 | TGTGCCAGCAGCCGGGAGACGGGGACCCAGTACTTC | CASSRETGTQYF
NA | few | TRBJ1-1 | TRBV4-1 | TGCGCCAGCAGCCCTAATCCGGCCCTGAACACTGAAGCTTTCTTT | CASSPNPALNTEAFF
NA | NA | TRBJ1-4 | TRBV7-9 | TGTGCCAGCAGCTTAGGTGGTGGGGGGTTCGCACTGTTTTTT | CASSLGGGGFALFF
NA | NA | TRBJ2-1 | TRBV6-4 | TGTGCCAGCAGTGGACCCCCGCGTAATGAGCAGTTCTTC | CASSGPPRNEQFF
NA | NA | TRBJ1-1 | TRBV15 | TGTGCCACCAGCAGAGCCGGAACGGCCAACACTGAAGCTTTCTTT | CATSRAGTANTEAFF
NA | NA | TRBJ2-1 | TRBV20-1 | TGCAGTGCTAGAGATGATCCCTATAGGGATGAGCAGTTCTTC | CSARDDPYRDEQFF
NA | NA | TRBJ1-1 | TRBV9 | TGTGCCAGCAGCGTAGAAATTGGGGGCGCAGACACTGAAGCTTTCTTT | CASSVEIGGADTEAFF
TRBD1 | few | TRBJ1-1 | TRBV27 | TGTGCCAGCAGGCGGACAGGGAACACTGAAGCTTTCTTT | CASRRTGNTEAFF
TRBD2 | NA | TRBJ2-1 | TRBV4-1 | TGCGCCAGCAGCCGAGTGGGGGGGGTATACAATGAGCAGTTCTTC | CASSRVGGVYNEQFF
NA | many | TRBJ2-2 | TRBV10-3 | TGTGCCATCAGTGAATTATCCAGGGCTGGGACCGGGGAGCTGTTTTTT | CAISELSRAGTGELFF
TRBD1 | few | TRBJ2-5 | TRBV4-1 | TGCGCCAGCAGCCAAATTGGACAGGCTGAGACCCAGTACTTC | CASSQIGQAETQYF
NA | many | TRBJ1-5 | TRBV29-1 | TGCAGCGTTGGAGTGGAGGGAGGGCAGCCCCAGCATTTT | CSVGVEGGQPQHF
TRBD1 | many | TRBJ1-2 | TRBV29-1 | TGCAGCGTTTGCACTGACAGGGCTGCCGATGGCTACACCTTC | CSVCTDRAADGYTF
NA | few | TRBJ2-5 | TRBV11-2 | TGTGCCAGCAGCGGACCAGGGTTACAAGAGACCCAGTACTTC | CASSGPGLQETQYF
NA | few | TRBJ2-6 | TRBV9 | TGTGCCAGCAGCCCATGGAGCTCTGGGGCCAACGTCCTGACTTTC | CASSPWSSGANVLTF
NA | NA | TRBJ1-1 | TRBV9 | TGTGCCAGCAGCCCCCGGGTGGGCACTGAAGCTCTCTTT | CASSPRVGTEALF
NA | many | TRBJ2-1 | TRBV29-1 | TGCAGCGTTGTTGGCAGGGACAATGAGCAGTTCTTC | CSVVGRDNEQFF